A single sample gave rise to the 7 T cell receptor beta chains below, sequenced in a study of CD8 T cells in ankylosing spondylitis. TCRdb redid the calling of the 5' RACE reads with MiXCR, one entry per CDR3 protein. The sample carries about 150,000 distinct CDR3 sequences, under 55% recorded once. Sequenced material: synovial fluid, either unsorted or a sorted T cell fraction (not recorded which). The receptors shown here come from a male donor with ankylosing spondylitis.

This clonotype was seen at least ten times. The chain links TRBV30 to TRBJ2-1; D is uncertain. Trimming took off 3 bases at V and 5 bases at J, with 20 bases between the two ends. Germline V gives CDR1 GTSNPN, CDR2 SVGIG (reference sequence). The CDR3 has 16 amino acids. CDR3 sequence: CAWRWSGVRVHNEQFF. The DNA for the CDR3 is TGTGCCTGGAGGTGGAGTGGGGTTAGAGTCCACAATGAGCAGTTCTTC.

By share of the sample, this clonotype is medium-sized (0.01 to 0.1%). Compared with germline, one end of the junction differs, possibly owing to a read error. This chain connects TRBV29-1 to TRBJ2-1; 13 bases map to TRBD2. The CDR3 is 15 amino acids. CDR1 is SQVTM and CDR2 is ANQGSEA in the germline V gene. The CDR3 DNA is TGCAGCGCTGAAGTGGGGACTAGCGGGGCTGATGAGCAGTTCTTC. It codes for CSAEVGTSGADEQFF.

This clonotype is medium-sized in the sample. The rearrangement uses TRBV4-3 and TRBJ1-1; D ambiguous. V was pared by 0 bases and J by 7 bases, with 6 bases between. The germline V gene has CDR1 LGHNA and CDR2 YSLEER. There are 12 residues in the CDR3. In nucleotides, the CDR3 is TGCGCCAGCAGCCAAGAAGGCCTTGAAGCTTTCTTT. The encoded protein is CASSQEGLEAFF.

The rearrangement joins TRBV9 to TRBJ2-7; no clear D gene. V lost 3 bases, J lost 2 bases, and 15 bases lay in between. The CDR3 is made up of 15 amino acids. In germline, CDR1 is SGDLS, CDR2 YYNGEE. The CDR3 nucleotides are TGTGCCAGCAGCGCCGGCAGCGCCTCGACCTACGAGCAGTACTTC. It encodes CASSAGSASTYEQYF.

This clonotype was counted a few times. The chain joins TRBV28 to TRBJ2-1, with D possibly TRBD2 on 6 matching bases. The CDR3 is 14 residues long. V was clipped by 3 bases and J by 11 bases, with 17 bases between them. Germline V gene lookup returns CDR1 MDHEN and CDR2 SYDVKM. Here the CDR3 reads CASSFRPPAGQQFF. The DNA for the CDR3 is TGTGCCAGCAGTTTCCGACCGCCCGCGGGGCAGCAGTTCTTC.

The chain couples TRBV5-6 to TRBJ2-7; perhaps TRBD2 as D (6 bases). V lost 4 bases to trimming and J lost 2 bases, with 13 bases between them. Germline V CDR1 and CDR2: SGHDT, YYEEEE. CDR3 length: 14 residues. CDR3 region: CASSITGSTYEQYF. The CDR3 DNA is TGTGCCAGCAGCATAACCGGGAGTACCTACGAGCAGTACTTC.

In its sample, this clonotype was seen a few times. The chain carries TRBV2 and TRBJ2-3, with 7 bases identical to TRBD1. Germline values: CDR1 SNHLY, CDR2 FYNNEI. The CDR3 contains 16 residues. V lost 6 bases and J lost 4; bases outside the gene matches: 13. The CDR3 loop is CASSPPEGARPDTQYF. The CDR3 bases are TGTGCCAGCAGCCCTCCCGAGGGGGCGCGTCCAGATACGCAGTATTTT.